This T cell receptor (beta chain) was captured in a study of blood T cell repertoires in COVID-19. The CDR3 is 11 amino acids. CDR1 LGHDT and CDR2 YNNKEL come from the germline V gene (reference sequence). As regards this clone: Compared with germline, one end of the junction differs, possibly owing to a read error.

The repertoire was sequenced with immunoSEQ multiplex PCR; TCRdb's copy has only in-frame clones and lacks some. This sample carries roughly 250,000 clones, approximately 83% of them seen once, and the ten largest clones take roughly 14%. What was sequenced was peripheral blood. The receptor's source is a person between 65 and 79 years old with COVID-19, enrolled during active disease. V and J are TRBV3-1 (or the pseudogene TRBV3-2) and TRBJ1-1; 7 nucleotides align to TRBD1. The CDR3 is CASSQIDRALF. The CDR3 DNA sequence: TGTGCCAGCAGCCAGATAGACAGGGCTCTCTTT.